This T cell receptor (beta chain) was sequenced in a study of T cells in Graves' hyperthyroidism and ophthalmopathy. Study as a whole: It was at initial diagnosis, before any treatment, that peripheral blood was collected. Study outcomes and limitations: Most thyroid clonotypes that were expanded above 0.001 also turned up in blood.

TCR beta CDR3 region amplification was performed from RNA transcripts. Primed by the HTBI set, a first-round RT-PCR was run on the TCR CDR3. One entry per CDR3 protein, called by TCRdb with MiXCR from the multiplex PCR reads. The sample comprises roughly 510,000 distinct CDR3 sequences, less than 25% of which are singletons, and 26% rests with the top ten. This clonotype was observed many times. Its specificity is unknown. This CDR3 contains 14 residues. Trimming removed 7 bases from V and 4 bases from J; junction bases left unmatched: 5. CDR1 is MDHEN, CDR2 SYDVKM, per germline. This TCR was recovered from a man aged 18 to 30 with Graves' hyperthyroidism. Sequenced sample: blood. V usage is TRBV28 and J usage is TRBJ2-2; 8 nucleotides agree with TRBD2. CDR3 in DNA: TGTGCCAGCAAAGGAGCGGGGGCCACCGGGGAGCTGTTTTTT. As protein: CASKGAGATGELFF.